A single sample is the source of the 7 T cell receptor beta chains below, sequenced in a study of cytomegalovirus exposure and HLA in healthy donors. The PCR contained 60 Vbeta and 13 Jbeta primers. Sequencing used immunoSEQ multiplex PCR; TCRdb keeps in-frame clones, though not all of them. The sample consists of about 110,000 clones, 76% of them appearing once. Sequencing was performed on PBMCs. These receptors came from a woman between 45 and 60 years old in good health and CMV-seropositive.

V is TRBV11-2 and J is TRBJ2-1; 10 nucleotides line up with TRBD2. V lost 3 bases and J lost 3; bases outside the gene matches: 2. Germline CDR1 SGHAT, CDR2 FQNNGV. This CDR3 is built from 15 residues. The CDR3 DNA reads TGTGCCAGCAGCTTGGCTAGCGGGAGCTACAATGAGCAGTTCTTC. Amino acids: CASSLASGSYNEQFF.

This chain links TRBV29-1 with TRBJ2-3; D unclear. With 2 bases removed from V and 5 bases from J, the gap between germline ends came to 11 bases. Germline V gene sequence: CDR1 SQVTM, CDR2 ANQGSEA. The CDR3 extends over 13 amino acids. CDR3 DNA sequence: TGCAGCGTTGAATCCGCCGCCGGAGATACGCAGTATTTT. It translates to CSVESAAGDTQYF.

This clone came up a few times. The CDR3 bases are TGTGCCAGCAGTCCCCTGAGGAGCTACGAGCAGTACTTC. Amino acids: CASSPLRSYEQYF. The chain recombines TRBV5-6 with TRBJ2-7; no firm D call. The germline V gene has CDR1 SGHDT and CDR2 YYEEEE. The CDR3 runs 13 residues. With 5 bases removed from V and 3 bases from J, the gap between germline ends came to 12 bases.

The V call is TRBV19, the J call TRBJ2-1, with 14 bases matching TRBD2. J gave up 0 bases and V 5 bases, and 3 bases lay outside the gene matches. The CDR3 extends over 17 amino acids. CDR1 and CDR2 (germline): LNHDA, SQIVND (reference sequence). The CDR3 coding sequence is TGTGCCAGTAGTCGGGGGACTAGCGGGAGCTCCTACAATGAGCAGTTCTTC. It yields the protein CASSRGTSGSSYNEQFF.

This clone came up a few times. The chain combines TRBV5-6 with TRBJ2-1, with 7 positions matching TRBD2. V was pared by 0 bases and J by 2 bases, with 2 bases of the junction left unmatched. The CDR3 has 15 amino acids. CDR1 and CDR2 from the germline V gene are SGHDT and YYEEEE. The CDR3 here is CASSLAGGTYNEQFF. CDR3 DNA sequence: TGTGCCAGCAGCTTGGCGGGGGGTACCTACAATGAGCAGTTCTTC.

J is TRBJ1-2 and V is TRBV7-2; D unclear. Germline CDR1 and CDR2: SGHTA and FQGNSA. V lost 2 bases and J lost 4, with 11 bases in between. The CDR3 extends over 14 amino acids. The CDR3 coding sequence is TGTGCCAGCAGCTTAACCGGGTCCGCCTATGGCTACACCTTC. Protein: CASSLTGSAYGYTF.

The rearrangement uses TRBV7-8 and TRBJ2-4; 8 positions agree with TRBD1. Unmatched junction bases numbered 8, after V lost 5 bases and J lost 5 bases. The CDR3 extends over 15 amino acids. Germline V gives CDR1 SGHVS, CDR2 FQNEAQ. CDR3 sequence (DNA): TGTGCCAGCAGCCCTGGACAGGGAGGCCAAAACATTCAGTACTTC. Protein product: CASSPGQGGQNIQYF.